This T cell receptor (beta chain) was found in a study of shared clonotypes between healthy human individuals. Study-wide context: Aged between 18 and 49, the donors were a couple of women and a few men.

This CDR3 region has 17 residues. CDR1 LGHNA and CDR2 YNFKEQ come from the germline V gene. V was cut by 0 bases and J by 0 bases, with 12 bases left in between. Produced via immunoSEQ multiplex PCR; TCRdb's table is partial and in-frame only. The sample yields 400,000 to 600,000 clones, roughly 80% seen once. The sequenced sample was PBMCs. This chain connects TRBV4-2 to TRBJ2-1, with D perhaps matching TRBD2 (6 bases). The receptor was isolated from a woman between 40 and 55 years old in good health. Some clones in this sample may be carry-over from other donors' samples. The CDR3 nucleotides read TGTGCCAGCAGCCAAGATCAGGCGGGAAGCTCCTACAATGAGCAGTTCTTC. Its protein product is CASSQDQAGSSYNEQFF.